The 27 T cell receptor beta chains below all came from one sample that was sequenced in a study of radiation and T cells in renal cell carcinoma. Profiling relied on immunoSEQ multiplex PCR, and the TCRdb table lists in-frame clones only, not all of them. The sample yields around 74,000 clones, 70% to 90% seen once. Time point: blood 4 weeks post-SBRT, at nephrectomy. Noted treatment: 15 Gy SBRT to primary tumor, nephrectomy 4 weeks later. This specimen was blood, taken from a patient whose treatment included radiotherapy and nephrectomy. The receptors shown here come from a woman between 55 and 75 years old with renal cell carcinoma.

The rearrangement links TRBV4-3 to TRBJ2-1, with D perhaps given as TRBD1 or TRBD2 (5 bases each). The length of the CDR3 is 17 residues. CDR1 is LGHNA, CDR2 YSLEER, per germline. V gave up 4 bases and J gave up 2 bases, with 18 bases separating them. CDR3 loop: CASSRTRLGVAYNEQFF. CDR3 DNA sequence: TGCGCCAGCAGCCGTACAAGATTGGGGGTCGCCTACAATGAGCAGTTCTTC.

The chain carries TRBV2 and TRBJ2-5; 10 bases fit TRBD1. The CDR3 has 14 amino acids. Trimming at V came to 3 bases and at J to 9 bases, leaving 7 bases not matched to a gene. The germline gives CDR1 SNHLY, CDR2 FYNNEI. The CDR3 coding sequence is TGTGCCAGCAGTGAGACAGGGGGCACAAAGGCCCAGTACTTC. This encodes CASSETGGTKAQYF.

J is TRBJ2-3 and V is TRBV4-2, with 12 bases identical to TRBD2. The V and J ends lost 4 bases and 0 bases, in that order; junction bases with no gene match: 8. The CDR3 has 18 residues. Germline V gene lookup returns CDR1 LGHNA and CDR2 YNFKEQ. The CDR3 sequence: CASSLRTSGVTSTDTQYF. Written as DNA, the CDR3 is TGTGCCAGCAGCCTGCGGACTAGCGGGGTAACTAGCACAGATACGCAGTATTTT.

This clone was counted a single time. This chain links TRBV4-1 with TRBJ1-6; no clear D. The germline V gene has CDR1 MGHRA and CDR2 YSYEKL. The CDR3 covers 15 residues. The V end lost 0 bases, the J end lost 9 bases, and 12 bases lay between the germline ends. The CDR3 loop reads CASSQEPGRPSPLHF. In DNA form, the CDR3 reads TGCGCCAGCAGCCAAGAGCCGGGCAGGCCTTCACCCCTCCACTTT.

The chain employs TRBV28 and TRBJ1-1, with D tentatively TRBD1 (5 bases). Germline V lookup: CDR1 MDHEN, CDR2 SYDVKM. This CDR3 region has 14 residues. The germline V and J ends were trimmed by 2 bases and 6 bases, with 13 bases remaining between them. DNA for the CDR3: TGTGCCAGCAGTTTACGGGGAGGGGAGGCTGAAGCTTTCTTT. Its translation: CASSLRGGEAEAFF. The complete variable domain, with remaining parts taken from reference TRBV28 and TRBJ1-1, reads DVKVTQSSRYLVKRTGEKVFLECVQDMDHENMFWYRQDPGLGLRLIYFSYDVKMKEKGDIPEGYSVSREKKERFSLILESASTNQTSMYLCASSLRGGEAEAFFGQGTRLTVV.

This rearrangement joins TRBV10-1 to TRBJ2-2; D not resolved. Per germline, CDR1 WNHNN and CDR2 SYGVQD (reference sequence). The CDR3 is 11 amino acids. Trimming left V 3 bases short and J 7 bases short, with 3 bases between. Here the CDR3 reads CASSDFGELFF. DNA for the CDR3: TGCGCCAGCAGTGATTTCGGGGAGCTGTTTTTT.

The chain combines TRBV5-4 with TRBJ2-7, with a tentative D call TRBD2 (5 bases). There are 13 residues in the CDR3. V was cut by 6 bases and J by 2 bases, with 12 bases left in between. Looked up from germline, CDR1 is SGHNT and CDR2 is YYREEE (reference sequence). This CDR3 reads CASMFAGAYEQYF. CDR3 bases: TGTGCCAGCATGTTTGCCGGGGCCTACGAGCAGTACTTC.

V usage is TRBV19 and J usage is TRBJ1-3; D unresolved. This CDR3 is 16 amino acids long. Germline V gene sequence: CDR1 LNHDA, CDR2 SQIVND (reference sequence). The germline V and J ends were trimmed by 6 bases and 3 bases, with 18 bases remaining between them. CDR3 protein: CASSYNPILSGNTIYF. DNA of the CDR3: TGTGCCAGTAGCTATAACCCAATACTGAGTGGAAACACCATATATTTT.

This clone was seen a few times. CDR3 sequence: CMGSGGYGYTF. The CDR3 DNA follows: TGCATGGGATCAGGGGGTTATGGCTACACCTTC. The rearrangement joins TRBV20-1 to TRBJ1-2, with 7 positions matching TRBD1. Germline CDR1 DFQATT, CDR2 SNEGSKA (reference sequence). CDR3 length: 11 residues.

The rearrangement uses TRBV15 and TRBJ2-1, with D unresolved. V lost 6 bases to trimming and J lost 3 bases, with 12 bases between them. Germline values: CDR1 LNHNV, CDR2 YYDKDF (reference sequence). This CDR3 has 14 residues. CDR3 nucleotides: TGTGCCACCAGTACCGAACAAATCTACAATGAGCAGTTCTTC. Translation: CATSTEQIYNEQFF. The whole variable domain, filled in from reference TRBV15 and TRBJ2-1, reads DAMVIQNPRYQVTQFGKPVTLSCSQTLNHNVMYWYQQKSSQAPKLLFHYYDKDFNNEADTPDNFQSRRPNTSFCFLDIRSPGLGDTAMYLCATSTEQIYNEQFFGPGTRLTVL.

This clone was recorded a few times. The rearrangement joins TRBV30 to TRBJ1-2; D gene ambiguous. The CDR3 sequence is 13 residues long. Trimming cost V 1 base and J 1 base, with 7 bases left between them. Per the germline V gene, CDR1 is GTSNPN and CDR2 is SVGIG (reference sequence). CDR3 DNA sequence: TGTGCCTGGAGTGCGGTGCTTAACTATGGCTACACCTTC. This translates into CAWSAVLNYGYTF.

CDR3 amino acids: CASSEAEVVRGNTIYF. The CDR3 DNA reads TGTGCCAGCAGTGAAGCGGAAGTGGTCAGGGGAAACACCATATATTTT. The genes are TRBV6-1 and TRBJ1-3; D remains ambiguous. V was clipped by 0 bases and J by 4 bases, with 13 bases between them. CDR1 is MNHNS, CDR2 SASEGT, per germline. There are 16 residues in the CDR3.

The chain joins TRBV19 to TRBJ1-4, with a tentative D call TRBD1 (6 bases). In germline, CDR1 is LNHDA, CDR2 SQIVND (reference sequence). V was shortened by 1 base and J by 12 bases, with 15 bases between the two germline ends. CDR3 length: 14 residues. Here the CDR3 DNA reads TGTGCCAGTAGTATAGCACAGGGTCTAAGTGAACTGTTTTTT. Its protein product is CASSIAQGLSELFF.

This chain links TRBV6-5 with TRBJ2-7, with a tentative D call TRBD1 (6 bases). Germline V gene sequence: CDR1 MNHEY, CDR2 SVGAGI. This CDR3 has 12 residues. The germline V and J ends were trimmed by 0 bases and 10 bases, with 10 bases remaining between them. The CDR3 sequence is CASSYSRDNQYF. CDR3 DNA: TGTGCCAGCAGTTACTCCCGGGACAATCAGTACTTC.

The rearrangement uses TRBV6-6 and TRBJ1-2, with D possibly being TRBD1 (5 bases). Germline CDR1 reads MNHNY; CDR2 reads SVGAGI (reference sequence). V was trimmed by 5 bases and J by 4 bases, leaving 17 bases between them. The CDR3 runs 15 residues. In nucleotides, the CDR3 is TGTGCCAGCAGTGAGGGGCCCGGGGGAGTCTATGGCTACACCTTC. This translates into CASSEGPGGVYGYTF.

This sequence joins TRBV5-5 and TRBJ1-1; D not certain. The CDR3 is made up of 13 amino acids. The V gene's germline CDR1 is SGHKS and CDR2 YYEKEE (reference sequence). Trimming took 1 base from V and 0 from J, leaving 4 bases between them. In nucleotides, the CDR3 is TGTGCCAGCAGCTTGCTGGTGAACACTGAAGCTTTCTTT. Translated: CASSLLVNTEAFF.

About this clone itself: The conserved closing phenylalanine or tryptophan is absent in this CDR3, likely reflecting a read error. The limits of the CDR3 on the DNA are not certain, so only TCRdb's listed CDR3 is given. The chain combines TRBV21-1 with TRBJ1-1. TRBV21-1 represents a pseudogene. The CDR3 contains 9 residues when both ends are counted. This chain's CDR3 is CASSTSRRE.

In this sample, this clone turned up once. The chain employs TRBV5-8 and TRBJ1-2; D gene ambiguous. Germline-derived CDR1 and CDR2 are SGHTS and YDEGEE. The CDR3 has 13 residues. V lost 2 bases and J lost 2, with 7 bases in between. The CDR3, as DNA: TGTGCCAGCAGCTTCGGAATCAACTATGGCTACACCTTC. Residues: CASSFGINYGYTF.

The V gene is TRBV7-8, the J gene TRBJ2-6, with 8 positions matching TRBD1. CDR1 SGHVS and CDR2 FQNEAQ come from the germline V gene. V shed 6 bases and J 0 bases; nucleotides not matched to a gene: 1. There are 15 residues in the CDR3. The CDR3 reads CASRTGGSGANVLTF. The CDR3 bases are TGTGCCAGCAGAACAGGGGGCTCTGGGGCCAACGTCCTGACTTTC. Filled out from reference TRBV7-8 and TRBJ2-6, the complete variable domain reads GAGVSQSPRYKVAKRGQDVALRCDPISGHVSLFWYQQALGQGPEFLTYFQNEAQLDKSGLPSDRFFAERPEGSVSTLKIQRTQQEDSAVYLCASRTGGSGANVLTFGAGSRLTVL.

This sequence joins TRBV10-3 and TRBJ2-7, with D possibly being TRBD1 (6 bases). The CDR3 has 15 amino acids. Germline assignment: CDR1 ENHRY and CDR2 SYGVKD. V was pared by 6 bases and J by 1 base, with 16 bases between. In nucleotides, the CDR3 is TGTGCCATCAGCCTGACGACAGGAACGTCCTACGAGCAGTACTTC. Translation gives CAISLTTGTSYEQYF.

This clone was detected a few times. DNA of the CDR3: TGTGCCAGCAGTGAAACTAGGCGGGAGGGAAGATACGAGCAGTACTTC. Its translation: CASSETRREGRYEQYF. This chain joins TRBV2 and TRBJ2-7; 9 positions match TRBD2. Germline trimming cut 2 bases from V and 4 bases from J; bases unmatched to any gene: 9. CDR3 size: 16 residues. The germline V gene encodes CDR1 SNHLY and CDR2 FYNNEI.

The chain recombines TRBV2 with TRBJ2-7; the match to TRBD2 covers 8 bases. The length of the CDR3 is 14 residues. Germline lookup yields CDR1 SNHLY and CDR2 FYNNEI. V shed 6 bases, J shed 2 bases, and the junction held 6 bases outside the gene matches. The CDR3 coding sequence is TGTGCCAGCAGCACACCGGGACTAGCCTACGAGCAGTACTTC. It translates to CASSTPGLAYEQYF.

The V call is TRBV5-4, the J call TRBJ2-3; 12 bases agree with TRBD2. The CDR3 has 16 residues. V shed 0 bases and J 4 bases; nucleotides not matched to a gene: 3. CDR1 is SGHNT, CDR2 YYREEE, per germline (reference sequence). The CDR3 here is CASSLAGLAGPDTQYF. The CDR3 DNA follows: TGTGCCAGCAGCTTGGCTGGACTAGCGGGACCAGATACGCAGTATTTT.

This rearrangement joins TRBV7-3 to TRBJ2-5; 10 nucleotides align to TRBD2. Germline V CDR1 and CDR2: SGHTA, FQGTGA. Trimming at V came to 5 bases and at J to 1 base, leaving 4 bases not matched to a gene. The CDR3 sequence is 15 residues long. In nucleotides, the CDR3 is TGTGCCAGCAGCACTAGCGGGGCCCCCCAAGAGACCCAGTACTTC. Its translation: CASSTSGAPQETQYF.

This clone has a single count. The CDR3 DNA follows: TGTGCCAGCAGCCAAGGGTCTGGGGGTTCCAAAAATGAGCAGTTCTTC. It is translated as CASSQGSGGSKNEQFF. The V call is TRBV4-2, the J call TRBJ2-1; D might be TRBD1 or TRBD2, each matching 5 bases. Germline V gives CDR1 LGHNA, CDR2 YNFKEQ. Trimming cost V 1 base and J 7 bases, with 17 bases left between them. The CDR3 runs 16 residues.

This clone was observed once. The gene calls are TRBV5-5 and TRBJ2-7; D is perhaps TRBD2 (6 bases). From germline, CDR1 is SGHKS and CDR2 YYEKEE (reference sequence). There are 16 residues in the CDR3. The V end was cut by 6 bases, the J end by 4 bases, with 23 bases between. CDR3 protein: CASTHGWRVGAYEQYF. CDR3 DNA sequence: TGTGCCAGCACCCATGGCTGGAGGGTCGGGGCGTACGAGCAGTACTTC.

This clone was seen just once. The chain combines TRBV7-3 with TRBJ1-1; no reliable D call. This CDR3 is 15 amino acids long. CDR1 SGHTA and CDR2 FQGTGA come from the germline V gene. V gave up 0 bases and J gave up 0 bases, with 8 bases separating them. The CDR3 coding sequence is TGTGCCAGCAGCTTAACGGTGGGCCTGAACACTGAAGCTTTCTTT. Translation gives CASSLTVGLNTEAFF.